These T cell receptor beta chains were read from a single sample in a study of blood T cells in healthy people across ages. TCRdb analysed the 5' RACE reads with MiXCR anew, one entry per CDR3 protein. Among fewer than 1.5 million distinct CDR3 sequences listed, about 43% were seen once. The sequenced sample was blood. The receptors here all came from a woman aged 18 to 35 in good health. Each CDR3 is given with its conserved first and last residue. Each record gives: J gene, V gene, clone size, D gene, CDR3 DNA, CDR3 protein. D genes are given only for firm matches. Expanded clones get a size class; other rows say once, few or many, or leave the size out.

J gene: TRBJ2-7
V gene: TRBV6-5
clone size: -
D gene: -
CDR3 DNA: TGTGCCACAAATACCGGGGGCCTCTCCTACGAGCAGTACTTC
CDR3 protein: CATNTGGLSYEQYF

J gene: TRBJ2-7
V gene: TRBV20-1
clone size: -
D gene: TRBD2
CDR3 DNA: TGCAGTGCTAGAGATCCCACTAGCGCTCCGGACGAGCAGTACTTC
CDR3 protein: CSARDPTSAPDEQYF

J gene: TRBJ2-7
V gene: TRBV18
clone size: -
D gene: TRBD1
CDR3 DNA: TGTGCCAGCTCAGCCGGGACAGAACCGTACGAGCAGTACTTC
CDR3 protein: CASSAGTEPYEQYF

J gene: TRBJ2-3
V gene: TRBV4-2
clone size: -
D gene: TRBD2
CDR3 DNA: TGTGCCAGCAGCCAATTACTAGCGGGTACGACAGATACGCAGTATTTT
CDR3 protein: CASSQLLAGTTDTQYF

J gene: TRBJ2-3
V gene: TRBV5-1
clone size: -
D gene: -
CDR3 DNA: TGCGCCAGCAGCTTGGAGGCCGAGGGAGTGCAGTATTTT
CDR3 protein: CASSLEAEGVQYF

J gene: TRBJ2-5
V gene: TRBV10-3
clone size: few
D gene: TRBD1
CDR3 DNA: TGTGCCATCAGAAAGGGGTTAACTGGGACAGAACAAGAGACCCAGTACTTC
CDR3 protein: CAIRKGLTGTEQETQYF

J gene: TRBJ2-3
V gene: TRBV27
clone size: -
D gene: TRBD2
CDR3 DNA: TGTGCCAGCAGCCTTACGGGGGGGCATCCCAGCACAGATACGCAGTATTTT
CDR3 protein: CASSLTGGHPSTDTQYF

J gene: TRBJ1-5
V gene: TRBV20-1
clone size: -
D gene: TRBD1
CDR3 DNA: TGCAGTGCTAGTCCCGGGACAGGGGGCGTTCAGCCCCAGCATTTT
CDR3 protein: CSASPGTGGVQPQHF

J gene: TRBJ2-1
V gene: TRBV4-1
clone size: -
D gene: TRBD2
CDR3 DNA: TGCGCCAGCAGCCAAGTTCGCCTAGCGGTCTACAATGAGCAGTTCTTC
CDR3 protein: CASSQVRLAVYNEQFF

J gene: TRBJ2-7
V gene: TRBV4-1
clone size: -
D gene: -
CDR3 DNA: TGCGCCAGCAGCCAAGACCCAGGGTCCCTCTCCTACGAGCAGTACTTC
CDR3 protein: CASSQDPGSLSYEQYF

J gene: TRBJ1-5
V gene: TRBV6-5
clone size: -
D gene: -
CDR3 DNA: TGTGCCAGCAGTCCCATTGGGGGCAATCAGCCCCAGCATTTT
CDR3 protein: CASSPIGGNQPQHF

J gene: TRBJ1-2
V gene: TRBV20-1
clone size: -
D gene: TRBD1
CDR3 DNA: TGCAGTGCTAGGGGGGGGGACCAGGACAGGAGTAACTATGGCTACACCTTC
CDR3 protein: CSARGGDQDRSNYGYTF

J gene: TRBJ2-7
V gene: TRBV12-5
clone size: few
D gene: -
CDR3 DNA: TGTGCTAGTGGTACTATTTACGAGCAGTACTTC
CDR3 protein: CASGTIYEQYF

J gene: TRBJ2-5
V gene: TRBV7-9
clone size: few
D gene: TRBD2
CDR3 DNA: TGTGCCAGCAGCTTGGCCGGGACTAACCAAGAGACCCAGTACTTC
CDR3 protein: CASSLAGTNQETQYF

J gene: TRBJ1-2
V gene: TRBV10-3
clone size: -
D gene: -
CDR3 DNA: TGTGCCATCAGTGATCCCAGGTTTTCCACCATGAACTATGGCTACACCTTC
CDR3 protein: CAISDPRFSTMNYGYTF

J gene: TRBJ2-3
V gene: TRBV18
clone size: -
D gene: -
CDR3 DNA: TGTGCCAGCTCACCCCAGGGGACTATGGCAGATACGCAGTATTTT
CDR3 protein: CASSPQGTMADTQYF

J gene: TRBJ2-7
V gene: TRBV27
clone size: -
D gene: -
CDR3 DNA: TGTGCCAGCAGCACAACAGGGATCTCCTACGAGCAGTACTTC
CDR3 protein: CASSTTGISYEQYF

J gene: TRBJ1-2
V gene: TRBV7-2
clone size: many
D gene: -
CDR3 DNA: TGTGCCAGCAGCTTAGCGTGGGGTGACTATGGCTACACCTTC
CDR3 protein: CASSLAWGDYGYTF

J gene: TRBJ2-1
V gene: TRBV6-2/TRBV6-3
clone size: -
D gene: -
CDR3 DNA: TGTGCCAGCAGAAAGAGTGGTGCGGGAAGGGGGAGTAATGAGCAGTTCTTC
CDR3 protein: CASRKSGAGRGSNEQFF

J gene: TRBJ2-7
V gene: TRBV6-1
clone size: -
D gene: -
CDR3 DNA: TGTGCCAGCAGTGAAATTGGCCAGGGTCCCCCTTACGAGCAGTACTTC
CDR3 protein: CASSEIGQGPPYEQYF

J gene: TRBJ2-7
V gene: TRBV12-3/TRBV12-4
clone size: few
D gene: TRBD2
CDR3 DNA: TGTGCCAGCAGTTTAGGGGGTAGCGGGGGCCGATACGAGCAGTACTTC
CDR3 protein: CASSLGGSGGRYEQYF

J gene: TRBJ2-7
V gene: TRBV4-1
clone size: once
D gene: -
CDR3 DNA: TGCGCCAGCAGCCGAACTCTCACCGGGGACGCCTACAATGAGCAGTACTTC
CDR3 protein: CASSRTLTGDAYNEQYF

J gene: TRBJ2-1
V gene: TRBV10-3
clone size: many
D gene: TRBD2
CDR3 DNA: TGTGCCATCAGCCCTAGCGGTTCCTACAATGAGCAGTTCTTC
CDR3 protein: CAISPSGSYNEQFF

J gene: TRBJ2-7
V gene: TRBV7-9
clone size: -
D gene: -
CDR3 DNA: TGTGCCACCAATCGACAGACAAGCTCCTACGAGCAGTACTTC
CDR3 protein: CATNRQTSSYEQYF

J gene: TRBJ2-3
V gene: TRBV9
clone size: -
D gene: TRBD1
CDR3 DNA: TGTGCCAGCAGCGTAGAGGGGGCCACAGATACGCAGTATTTT
CDR3 protein: CASSVEGATDTQYF

J gene: TRBJ2-5
V gene: TRBV4-1
clone size: -
D gene: -
CDR3 DNA: TGCGCCAGCAGCCAAAATTCGGGGTGGAGCGACCTGCCTGATGAGCAGTACTTC
CDR3 protein: CASSQNSGWSDLPDEQYF

J gene: TRBJ2-1
V gene: TRBV5-6
clone size: -
D gene: TRBD2
CDR3 DNA: TGTGCCAGCAGCCCAGGTGGGAGGGTTATCGGTACGGAGCAGTTCTTC
CDR3 protein: CASSPGGRVIGTEQFF

J gene: TRBJ2-5
V gene: TRBV10-3
clone size: -
D gene: TRBD2
CDR3 DNA: TGTGCCATCAGTGAAGCGGCTAGCGGGGGCCAAGAGACCCAGTACTTC
CDR3 protein: CAISEAASGGQETQYF

J gene: TRBJ2-7
V gene: TRBV6-2/TRBV6-3
clone size: few
D gene: TRBD2
CDR3 DNA: TGTGCCAGCAGTTACTCTAAAGCGGGGGGAACCTCCTACGAGCAGTACTTC
CDR3 protein: CASSYSKAGGTSYEQYF

J gene: TRBJ1-2
V gene: TRBV6-1
clone size: -
D gene: -
CDR3 DNA: TGTGCCAGGGGTGATGGGCGGTATGGCTACACCTTC
CDR3 protein: CARGDGRYGYTF

J gene: TRBJ1-2
V gene: TRBV6-6
clone size: -
D gene: -
CDR3 DNA: TGTGCCAGCAGTTACTCGACAGGTCCTCCCCATGGCTACACCTTC
CDR3 protein: CASSYSTGPPHGYTF

J gene: TRBJ1-2
V gene: TRBV11-2
clone size: few
D gene: -
CDR3 DNA: TGTGCCAGCAGCTTAGCGGACGGCCTTGGTGGCTACACCTTC
CDR3 protein: CASSLADGLGGYTF

J gene: TRBJ1-1
V gene: TRBV29-1
clone size: few
D gene: -
CDR3 DNA: TGCAGCGTTGAGAGGCTGTTGTTCGCTGAAGCTTTCTTT
CDR3 protein: CSVERLLFAEAFF

J gene: TRBJ2-1
V gene: TRBV20-1
clone size: few
D gene: TRBD2
CDR3 DNA: TGCAGAGCTAGCGGTAGTAACGGGGTAATTCGACGGGAGCAGTTCTTC
CDR3 protein: CRASGSNGVIRREQFF

J gene: TRBJ1-5
V gene: TRBV2
clone size: -
D gene: -
CDR3 DNA: TGTGCCAGCAGTGCAGGGTTTCGGCAGCCCCAGCATTTT
CDR3 protein: CASSAGFRQPQHF

J gene: TRBJ2-1
V gene: TRBV6-6
clone size: -
D gene: TRBD1
CDR3 DNA: TGTGCCAGCAGTGATGAGGGGGCCATCAATGAGCAGTTCTTC
CDR3 protein: CASSDEGAINEQFF

J gene: TRBJ1-2
V gene: TRBV28
clone size: -
D gene: TRBD1
CDR3 DNA: TGTGCCAGCAGCACCCAGCCGGGACAGGGGTATACTAACTATGGCTACACCTTC
CDR3 protein: CASSTQPGQGYTNYGYTF

J gene: TRBJ1-5
V gene: TRBV28
clone size: few
D gene: -
CDR3 DNA: TGTGCCAGCTATGACATACAACAGGGAGTGGGCAATCAGCCCCAGCATTTT
CDR3 protein: CASYDIQQGVGNQPQHF

J gene: TRBJ1-4
V gene: TRBV25-1
clone size: -
D gene: TRBD1
CDR3 DNA: TGTGCCAGCAGTGGCAACTACAGGGGTTCTGGTGAAAAACTGTTTTTT
CDR3 protein: CASSGNYRGSGEKLFF

J gene: TRBJ2-5
V gene: TRBV15
clone size: -
D gene: TRBD2
CDR3 DNA: TGTGCCACCAGCGACGGGACTAGCGGTTATCAAGAGACCCAGTACTTC
CDR3 protein: CATSDGTSGYQETQYF

J gene: TRBJ2-7
V gene: TRBV5-6
clone size: once
D gene: -
CDR3 DNA: TGTGCCAGCAGCTTGGACGAGGGGCCGAGCTCCTACGAGCAGTACTTC
CDR3 protein: CASSLDEGPSSYEQYF

J gene: TRBJ2-1
V gene: TRBV7-2
clone size: few
D gene: -
CDR3 DNA: TGTGCCAGCAGCTCCCCCCGGGCCTACAATGAGCAGTTCTTC
CDR3 protein: CASSSPRAYNEQFF

J gene: TRBJ2-7
V gene: TRBV6-2/TRBV6-3
clone size: -
D gene: TRBD1
CDR3 DNA: TGTGCCAGCAGAAGGGGACAGGGGAGTATTTACGAGCAGTACTTC
CDR3 protein: CASRRGQGSIYEQYF

J gene: TRBJ1-5
V gene: TRBV6-6
clone size: few
D gene: -
CDR3 DNA: TGTGCCAGCAGTTCAACAGGGCATGGGAGCAATCAGCCCCAGCATTTT
CDR3 protein: CASSSTGHGSNQPQHF

J gene: TRBJ2-7
V gene: TRBV20-1
clone size: -
D gene: TRBD1
CDR3 DNA: TGCAGTGCTAGAGACACCCGGAGGGACAGGGGCGAGCAGTACTTC
CDR3 protein: CSARDTRRDRGEQYF

J gene: TRBJ2-1
V gene: TRBV3-1
clone size: -
D gene: TRBD2
CDR3 DNA: TGTGCCAGCAGCCAAGGTAGCGGGAAGGATGAGCAGTTCTTC
CDR3 protein: CASSQGSGKDEQFF

J gene: TRBJ2-7
V gene: TRBV12-3/TRBV12-4
clone size: -
D gene: -
CDR3 DNA: TGTGCCAGCAGTTTGCGACAGATGTGGGAGCAGTACTTC
CDR3 protein: CASSLRQMWEQYF

J gene: TRBJ2-1
V gene: TRBV13
clone size: -
D gene: -
CDR3 DNA: TGTGCCAGCAGCCCTCGTGGAGGGAGCCCCTACAATGGGCAGTTCTTC
CDR3 protein: CASSPRGGSPYNGQFF